This TCR beta chain was sequenced during a study of T cells in Graves' hyperthyroidism and ophthalmopathy. Overall study context: Before treatment of any kind, peripheral blood was taken at initial diagnosis.

Study-level points and caveats: Most clonotypes that expanded in the thyroid above 0.001 also showed up in blood.

Researchers amplified the TCR beta CDR3 regions from RNA transcripts. HTBI primers were used for first-round RT-PCR of the TCR CDR3. TCRdb reanalysed the multiplex PCR reads using MiXCR and keeps one entry per CDR3 protein. The table includes 700,000 or so distinct CDR3 sequences, roughly 15% detected once. There are 18 residues in the CDR3. The V end lost 4 bases, the J end lost 3 bases, and 25 bases lay between the germline ends. CDR1 SGDLS and CDR2 YYNGEE come from the germline V gene. This clonotype was detected many times. As yet, its antigen is unknown. The sequenced sample consisted of blood. The clonotype was recovered from a woman aged 50 to 60 with Graves' ophthalmopathy. V usage is TRBV9 and J usage is TRBJ2-5, with TRBD1 as a possible D gene (7 bases). CDR3 sequence: CASSRTGYQYTGEETQYF. The CDR3 DNA reads TGTGCCAGCAGCAGGACAGGATACCAATATACGGGGGAAGAGACCCAGTACTTC.